The following is a T cell receptor beta chain sequence with its context. The sample belongs to a study of blood T cells in healthy people across ages. It was with a sample-barcoded 5' primer and a J-beta primer mix that a second PCR of about 7 to 12 cycles was run. TCRdb reprocessed the 5' RACE reads via MiXCR and lists one record per CDR3 protein. The sample lists about a million distinct CDR3 sequences, roughly half occurring once. The sequence was obtained from a woman aged 55-75 years in good health. The sequenced material came from blood.

The CDR3 DNA follows: TGTGCCAGCAGCCAATCCGACCTTTGGGCCAGCACAGATACGCAGTATTTT. It yields the protein CASSQSDLWASTDTQYF. J is TRBJ2-3 and V is TRBV3-1, with unresolved D. Trimming removed 2 bases at V and 0 bases at J, with 15 bases between. Germline V gene sequence: CDR1 LGHDT, CDR2 YNNKEL (reference sequence). CDR3 size: 17 residues.